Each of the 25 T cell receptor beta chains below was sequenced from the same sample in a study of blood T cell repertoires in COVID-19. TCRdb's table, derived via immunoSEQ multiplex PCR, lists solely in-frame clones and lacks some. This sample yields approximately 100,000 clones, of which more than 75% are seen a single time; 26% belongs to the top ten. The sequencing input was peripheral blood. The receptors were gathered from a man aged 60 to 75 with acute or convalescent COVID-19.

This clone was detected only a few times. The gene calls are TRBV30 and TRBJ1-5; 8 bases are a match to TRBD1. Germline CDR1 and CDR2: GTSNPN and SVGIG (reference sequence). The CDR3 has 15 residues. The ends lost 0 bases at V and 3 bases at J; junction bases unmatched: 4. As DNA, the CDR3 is TGTGCCTGGAGTGTACGGGACAGGCTCAATCAGCCCCAGCATTTT. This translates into CAWSVRDRLNQPQHF.

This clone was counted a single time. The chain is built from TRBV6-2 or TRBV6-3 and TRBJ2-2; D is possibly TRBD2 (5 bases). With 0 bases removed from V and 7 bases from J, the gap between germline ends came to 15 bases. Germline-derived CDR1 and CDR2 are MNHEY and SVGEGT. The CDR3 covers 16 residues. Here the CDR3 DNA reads TGTGCCAGCAGTTACTCGATATTCCGGGATAGCGGGGAGCTGTTTTTT. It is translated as CASSYSIFRDSGELFF.

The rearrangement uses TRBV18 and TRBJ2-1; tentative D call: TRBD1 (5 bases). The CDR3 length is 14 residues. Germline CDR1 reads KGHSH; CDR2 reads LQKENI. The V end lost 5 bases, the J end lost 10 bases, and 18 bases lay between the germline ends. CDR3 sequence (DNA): TGTGCCAGCTCAATTGGCCAGGGTGGAGAGGAGCAGTTCTTC. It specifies CASSIGQGGEEQFF. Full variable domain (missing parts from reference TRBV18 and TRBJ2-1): NAGVMQNPRHLVRRRGQEARLRCSPMKGHSHVYWYRQLPEEGLKFMVYLQKENIIDESGMPKERFSAEFPKEGPSILRIQQVVRGDSAAYFCASSIGQGGEEQFFGPGTRLTVL.

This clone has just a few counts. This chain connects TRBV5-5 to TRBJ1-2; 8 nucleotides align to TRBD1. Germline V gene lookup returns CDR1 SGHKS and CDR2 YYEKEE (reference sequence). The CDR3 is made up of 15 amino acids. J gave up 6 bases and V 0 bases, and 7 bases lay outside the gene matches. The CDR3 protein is CASSLATGTGHGYTF. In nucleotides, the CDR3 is TGTGCCAGCAGCTTGGCAACCGGGACAGGACATGGCTACACCTTC.

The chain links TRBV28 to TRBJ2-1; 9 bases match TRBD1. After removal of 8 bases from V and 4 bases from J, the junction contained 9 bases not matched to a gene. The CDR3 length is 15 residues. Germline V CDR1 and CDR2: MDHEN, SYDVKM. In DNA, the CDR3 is TGTGCCAGCGGGACCGGGACAGGGATATACAATGAGCAGTTCTTC. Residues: CASGTGTGIYNEQFF.

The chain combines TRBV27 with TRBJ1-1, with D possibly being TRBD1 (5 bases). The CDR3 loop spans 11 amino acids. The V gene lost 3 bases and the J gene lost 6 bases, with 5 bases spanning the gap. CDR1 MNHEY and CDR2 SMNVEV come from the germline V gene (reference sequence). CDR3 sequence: CASSLGPEAFF. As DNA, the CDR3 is TGTGCCAGCAGTTTGGGGCCTGAAGCTTTCTTT.

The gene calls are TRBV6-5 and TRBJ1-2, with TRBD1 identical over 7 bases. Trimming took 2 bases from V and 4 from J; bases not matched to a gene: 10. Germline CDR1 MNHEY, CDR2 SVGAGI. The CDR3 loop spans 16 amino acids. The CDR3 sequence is CASSYAGTALIYGYTF. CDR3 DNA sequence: TGTGCCAGCAGTTACGCCGGGACAGCGCTTATCTATGGCTACACCTTC.

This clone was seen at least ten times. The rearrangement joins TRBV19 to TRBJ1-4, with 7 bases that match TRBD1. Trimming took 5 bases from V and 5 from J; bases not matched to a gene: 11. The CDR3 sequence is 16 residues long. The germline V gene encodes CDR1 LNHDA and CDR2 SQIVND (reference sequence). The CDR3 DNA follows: TGTGCCAGTAGTTCCTATTCGGGACAGACCAATGAAAAACTGTTTTTT. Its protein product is CASSSYSGQTNEKLFF.

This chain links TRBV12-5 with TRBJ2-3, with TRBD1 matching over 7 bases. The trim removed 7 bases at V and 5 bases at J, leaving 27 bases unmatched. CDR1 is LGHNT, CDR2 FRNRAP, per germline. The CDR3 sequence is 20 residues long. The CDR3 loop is CASAWATGRSIPTVGDTQYF. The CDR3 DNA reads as TGTGCTAGTGCTTGGGCGACAGGGCGCTCGATACCGACTGTGGGAGATACGCAGTATTTT.

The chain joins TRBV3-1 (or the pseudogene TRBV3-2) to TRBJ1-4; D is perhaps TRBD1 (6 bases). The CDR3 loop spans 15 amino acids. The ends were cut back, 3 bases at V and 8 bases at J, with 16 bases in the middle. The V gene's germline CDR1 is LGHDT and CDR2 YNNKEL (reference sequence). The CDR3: CASSQGNRGSEKLFF. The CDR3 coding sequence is TGTGCCAGCAGCCAGGGGAATAGGGGGTCAGAAAAACTGTTTTTT.

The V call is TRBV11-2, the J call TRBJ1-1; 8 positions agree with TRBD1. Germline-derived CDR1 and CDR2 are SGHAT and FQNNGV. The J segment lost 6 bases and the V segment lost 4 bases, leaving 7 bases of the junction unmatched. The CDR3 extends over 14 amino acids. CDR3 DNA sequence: TGTGCCAGCAGCTCGCCTGGACAGGGTTCTGAAGCTTTCTTT. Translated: CASSSPGQGSEAFF.

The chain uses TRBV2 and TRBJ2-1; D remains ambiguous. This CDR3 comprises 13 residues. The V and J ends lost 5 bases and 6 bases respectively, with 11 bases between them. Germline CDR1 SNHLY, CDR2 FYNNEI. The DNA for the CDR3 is TGTGCCAGCAGTCGAGTAGAGCGCAATGAGCAGTTCTTC. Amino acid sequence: CASSRVERNEQFF.

This CDR3 is CSVPGRTGVYSDTEAFF. For the CDR3, the DNA is TGCAGCGTCCCCGGTCGGACAGGGGTTTATTCCGACACTGAAGCTTTCTTT. The J gene is TRBJ1-1, the V gene TRBV29-1, with 9 bases aligning to TRBD1. CDR1 is SQVTM, CDR2 ANQGSEA, per germline. The CDR3 totals 17 residues. After removal of 6 bases from V and 3 bases from J, the junction contained 17 bases not matched to a gene.

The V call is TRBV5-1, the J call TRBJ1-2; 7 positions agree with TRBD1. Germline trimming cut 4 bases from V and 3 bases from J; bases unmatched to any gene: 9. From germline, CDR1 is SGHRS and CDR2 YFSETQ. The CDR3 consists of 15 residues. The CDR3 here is CASSDRDSSYYGYTF. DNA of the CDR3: TGCGCCAGCAGCGACCGGGACAGTTCTTACTATGGCTACACCTTC.

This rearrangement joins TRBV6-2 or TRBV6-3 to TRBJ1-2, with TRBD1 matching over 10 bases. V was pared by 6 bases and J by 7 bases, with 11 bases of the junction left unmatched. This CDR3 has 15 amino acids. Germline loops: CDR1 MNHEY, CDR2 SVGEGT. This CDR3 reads CASSAPGQGRSGYTF. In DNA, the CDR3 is TGTGCCAGCAGCGCCCCGGGACAGGGGAGGAGTGGCTACACCTTC.

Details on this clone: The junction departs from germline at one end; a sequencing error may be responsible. The CDR3 DNA reads as TGTGCCTGGAGTGTACAGGGGGGCAGGGAGAGGGACTTT. Amino acids: CAWSVQGGRERDF. The chain has TRBV30 and TRBJ1-1; 8 positions match TRBD1. This CDR3 has 13 residues. The germline V gene encodes CDR1 GTSNPN and CDR2 SVGIG (reference sequence). Combining the CDR3 with reference TRBV30 and TRBJ1-1 gives the whole variable domain SQTIHQWPATLVQPVGSPLSLECTVEGTSNPNLYWYRQAAGRGLQLLFYSVGIGQISSEVPQNLSASRPQDRQFILSSKKLLLSDSGFYLCAWSVQGGRERDFGQGTRLTVV.

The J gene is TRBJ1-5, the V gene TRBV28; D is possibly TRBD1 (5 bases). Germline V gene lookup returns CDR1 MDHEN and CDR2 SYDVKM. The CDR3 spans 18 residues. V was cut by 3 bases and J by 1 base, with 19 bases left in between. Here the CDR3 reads CASSLMRQSEKSNQPQHF. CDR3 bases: TGTGCCAGCAGTTTGATGAGACAGAGTGAGAAGAGCAATCAGCCCCAGCATTTT.

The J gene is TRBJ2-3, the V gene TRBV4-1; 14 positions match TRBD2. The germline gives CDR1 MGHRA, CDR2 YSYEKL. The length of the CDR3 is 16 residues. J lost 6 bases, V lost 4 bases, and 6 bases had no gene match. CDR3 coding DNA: TGCGCCAGCAGCCGGGGACTAGCGGGAGCGGTTGATACGCAGTATTTT. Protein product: CASSRGLAGAVDTQYF.

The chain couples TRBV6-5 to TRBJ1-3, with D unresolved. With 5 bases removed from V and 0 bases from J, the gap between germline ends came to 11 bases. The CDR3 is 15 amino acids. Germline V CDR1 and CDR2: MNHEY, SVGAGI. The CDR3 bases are TGTGCCAGCAGTCAAACCGCGAGCTCTGGAAACACCATATATTTT. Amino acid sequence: CASSQTASSGNTIYF.

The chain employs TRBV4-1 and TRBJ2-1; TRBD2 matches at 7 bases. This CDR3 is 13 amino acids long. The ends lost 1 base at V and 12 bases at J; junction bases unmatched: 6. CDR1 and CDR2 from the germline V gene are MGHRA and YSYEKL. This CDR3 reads CASSQGLALGQFF. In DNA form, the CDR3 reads TGCGCCAGCAGCCAAGGACTAGCCCTTGGGCAGTTCTTC.

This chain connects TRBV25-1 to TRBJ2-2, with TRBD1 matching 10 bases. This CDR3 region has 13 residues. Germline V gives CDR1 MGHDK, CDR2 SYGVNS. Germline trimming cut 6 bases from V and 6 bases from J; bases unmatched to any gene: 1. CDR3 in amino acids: CASRGTGAGELFF. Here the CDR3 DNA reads TGTGCCAGCAGGGGGACAGGGGCCGGGGAGCTGTTTTTT.

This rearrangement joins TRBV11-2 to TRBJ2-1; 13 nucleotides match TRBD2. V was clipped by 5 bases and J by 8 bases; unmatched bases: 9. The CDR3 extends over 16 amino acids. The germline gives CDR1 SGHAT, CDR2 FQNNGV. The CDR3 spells CASSSGTSGIWDEQFF. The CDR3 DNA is TGTGCCAGCAGCAGCGGGACTAGCGGGATTTGGGATGAGCAGTTCTTC.

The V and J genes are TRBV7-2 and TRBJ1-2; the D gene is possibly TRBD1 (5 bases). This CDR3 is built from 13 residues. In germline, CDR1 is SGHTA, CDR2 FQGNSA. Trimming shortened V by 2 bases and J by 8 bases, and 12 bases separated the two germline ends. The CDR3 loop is CASSLSSGLGYTF. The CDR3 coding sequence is TGTGCCAGCAGCTTATCTTCAGGGTTGGGCTACACCTTC.

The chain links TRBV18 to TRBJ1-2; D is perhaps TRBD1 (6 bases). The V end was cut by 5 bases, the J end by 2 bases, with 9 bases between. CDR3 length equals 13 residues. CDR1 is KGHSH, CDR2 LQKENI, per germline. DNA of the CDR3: TGTGCCAGCTCAGAGGACAGCAACTATGGCTACACCTTC. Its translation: CASSEDSNYGYTF.

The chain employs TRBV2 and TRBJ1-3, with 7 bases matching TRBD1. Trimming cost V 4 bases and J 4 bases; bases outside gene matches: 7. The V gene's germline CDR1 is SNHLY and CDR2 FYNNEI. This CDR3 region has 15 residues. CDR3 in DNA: TGTGCCAGCAGTGTCGAGGGGGCGAGGGGAAACACCATATATTTT. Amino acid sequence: CASSVEGARGNTIYF.